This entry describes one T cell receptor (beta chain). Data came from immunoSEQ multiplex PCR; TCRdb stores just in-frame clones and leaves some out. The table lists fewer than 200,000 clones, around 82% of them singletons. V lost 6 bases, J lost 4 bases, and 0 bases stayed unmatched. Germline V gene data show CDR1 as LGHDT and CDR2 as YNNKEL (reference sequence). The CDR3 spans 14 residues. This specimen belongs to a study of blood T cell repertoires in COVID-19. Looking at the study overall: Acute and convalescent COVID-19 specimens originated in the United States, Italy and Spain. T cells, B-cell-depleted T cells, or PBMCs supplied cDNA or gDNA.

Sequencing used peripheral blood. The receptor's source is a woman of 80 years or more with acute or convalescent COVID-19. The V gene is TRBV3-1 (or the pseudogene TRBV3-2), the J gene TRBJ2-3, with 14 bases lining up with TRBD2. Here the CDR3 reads CASRTSGGADTQYF. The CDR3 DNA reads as TGTGCCAGCAGGACTAGCGGGGGGGCAGATACGCAGTATTTT.